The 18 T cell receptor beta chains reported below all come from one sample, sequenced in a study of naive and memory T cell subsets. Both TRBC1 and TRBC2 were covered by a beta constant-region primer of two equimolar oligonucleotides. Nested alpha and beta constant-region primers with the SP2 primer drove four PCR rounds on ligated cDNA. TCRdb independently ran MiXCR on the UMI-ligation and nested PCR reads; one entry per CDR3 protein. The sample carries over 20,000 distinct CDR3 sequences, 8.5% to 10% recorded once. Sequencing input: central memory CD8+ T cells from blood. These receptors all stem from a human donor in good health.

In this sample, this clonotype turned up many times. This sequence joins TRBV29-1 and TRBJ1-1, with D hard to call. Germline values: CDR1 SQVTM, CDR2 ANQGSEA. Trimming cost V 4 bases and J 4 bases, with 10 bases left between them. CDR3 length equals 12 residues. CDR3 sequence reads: CSVVSGVTEAFF. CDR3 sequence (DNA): TGCAGCGTTGTCTCCGGGGTCACTGAAGCTTTCTTT.

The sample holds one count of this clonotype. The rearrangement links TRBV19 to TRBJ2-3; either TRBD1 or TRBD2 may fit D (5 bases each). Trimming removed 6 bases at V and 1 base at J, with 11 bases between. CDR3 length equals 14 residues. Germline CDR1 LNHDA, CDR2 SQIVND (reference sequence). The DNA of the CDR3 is TGTGCCAGTAGCCGGGACGGACGCACAGATACGCAGTATTTT. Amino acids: CASSRDGRTDTQYF.

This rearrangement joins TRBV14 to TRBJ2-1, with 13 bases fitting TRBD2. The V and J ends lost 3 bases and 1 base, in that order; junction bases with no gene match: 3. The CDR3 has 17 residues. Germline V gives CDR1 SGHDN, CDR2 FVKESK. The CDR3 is CASSHSGLAGSYNEQFF. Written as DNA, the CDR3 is TGTGCCAGCAGCCACTCGGGACTAGCGGGATCCTACAATGAGCAGTTCTTC.

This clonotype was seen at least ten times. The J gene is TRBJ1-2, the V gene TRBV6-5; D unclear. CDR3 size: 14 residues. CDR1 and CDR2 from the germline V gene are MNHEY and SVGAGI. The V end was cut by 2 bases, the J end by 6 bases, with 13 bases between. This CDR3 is CASSYVSLSDGYTF. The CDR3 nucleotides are TGTGCCAGCAGTTACGTGTCTCTTTCTGATGGCTACACCTTC.

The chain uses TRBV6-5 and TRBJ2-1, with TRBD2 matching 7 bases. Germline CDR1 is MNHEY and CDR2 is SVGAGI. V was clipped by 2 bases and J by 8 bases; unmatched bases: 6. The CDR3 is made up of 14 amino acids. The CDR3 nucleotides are TGTGCCAGCAGTTACCGGACTAGTCATCATGAGCAGTTCTTC. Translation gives CASSYRTSHHEQFF.

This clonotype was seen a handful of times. This chain's CDR3 is CASSLRRGYTEAFF. DNA of the CDR3: TGTGCCAGCAGCTTACGGAGAGGGTACACTGAAGCTTTCTTT. The V gene is TRBV11-2, the J gene TRBJ1-1; no firm D call. Germline values: CDR1 SGHAT, CDR2 FQNNGV. The ends were cut back, 2 bases at V and 3 bases at J, with 10 bases in the middle. This CDR3 is built from 14 residues.

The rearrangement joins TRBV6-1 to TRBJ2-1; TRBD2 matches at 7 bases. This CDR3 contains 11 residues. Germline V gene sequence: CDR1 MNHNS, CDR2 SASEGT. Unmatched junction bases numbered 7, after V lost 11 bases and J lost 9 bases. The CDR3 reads CAGGSGGEQFF. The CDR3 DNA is TGTGCCGGGGGGTCGGGGGGTGAGCAGTTCTTC.

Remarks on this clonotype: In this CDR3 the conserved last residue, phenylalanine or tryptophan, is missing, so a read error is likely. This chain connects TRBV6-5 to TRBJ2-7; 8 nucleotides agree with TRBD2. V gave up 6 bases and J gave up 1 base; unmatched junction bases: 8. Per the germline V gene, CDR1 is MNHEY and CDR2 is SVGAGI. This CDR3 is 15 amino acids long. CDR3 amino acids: CASSLSGTPSYEQYY. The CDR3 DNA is TGTGCCAGCAGCCTTAGCGGGACTCCGTCCTACGAGCAGTACTAC.

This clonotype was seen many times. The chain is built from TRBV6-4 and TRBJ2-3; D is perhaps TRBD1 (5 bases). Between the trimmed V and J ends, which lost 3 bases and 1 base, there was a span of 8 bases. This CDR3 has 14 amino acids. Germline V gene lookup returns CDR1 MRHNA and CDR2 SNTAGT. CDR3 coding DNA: TGTGCCAGCAGTGAAGGGGCCGGCACAGATACGCAGTATTTT. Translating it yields CASSEGAGTDTQYF.

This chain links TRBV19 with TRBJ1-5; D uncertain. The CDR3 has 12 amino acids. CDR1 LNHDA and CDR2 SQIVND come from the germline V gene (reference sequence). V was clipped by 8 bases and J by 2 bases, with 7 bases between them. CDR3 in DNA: TGTGCCAGTGGAGAGCGCAATCAGCCCCAGCATTTT. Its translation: CASGERNQPQHF.

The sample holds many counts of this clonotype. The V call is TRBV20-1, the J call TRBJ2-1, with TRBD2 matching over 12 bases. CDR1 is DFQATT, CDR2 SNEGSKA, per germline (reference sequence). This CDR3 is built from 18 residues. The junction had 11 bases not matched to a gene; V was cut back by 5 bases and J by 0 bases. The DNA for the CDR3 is TGCAGTGCTCCCACTCGACTAGCGGGAGTCGGCTCCTACAATGAGCAGTTCTTC. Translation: CSAPTRLAGVGSYNEQFF.

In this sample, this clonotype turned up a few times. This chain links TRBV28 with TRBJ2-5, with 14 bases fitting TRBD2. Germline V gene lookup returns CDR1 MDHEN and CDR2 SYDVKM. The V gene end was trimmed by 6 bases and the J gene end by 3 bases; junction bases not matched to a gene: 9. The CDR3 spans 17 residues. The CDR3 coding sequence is TGTGCCAGCAGCCTAATCCCGGGACTAGCGGGAGAAGAGACCCAGTACTTC. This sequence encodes CASSLIPGLAGEETQYF. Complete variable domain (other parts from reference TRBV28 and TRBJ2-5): DVKVTQSSRYLVKRTGEKVFLECVQDMDHENMFWYRQDPGLGLRLIYFSYDVKMKEKGDIPEGYSVSREKKERFSLILESASTNQTSMYLCASSLIPGLAGEETQYFGPGTRLLVL.

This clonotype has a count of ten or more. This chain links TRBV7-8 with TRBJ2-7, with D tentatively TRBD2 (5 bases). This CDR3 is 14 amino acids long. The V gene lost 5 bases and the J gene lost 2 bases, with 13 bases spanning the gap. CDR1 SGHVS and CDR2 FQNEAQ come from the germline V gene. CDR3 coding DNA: TGTGCCAGCAGCCCCGCTGCCGGGGCCTACGAGCAGTACTTC. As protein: CASSPAAGAYEQYF.

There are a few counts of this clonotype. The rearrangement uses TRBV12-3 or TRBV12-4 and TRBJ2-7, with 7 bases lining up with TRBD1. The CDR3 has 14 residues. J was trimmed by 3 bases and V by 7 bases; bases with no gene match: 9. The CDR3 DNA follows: TGTGCCAGCACCCTCGGACAGGCTCTCTACGAGCAGTACTTC. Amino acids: CASTLGQALYEQYF.

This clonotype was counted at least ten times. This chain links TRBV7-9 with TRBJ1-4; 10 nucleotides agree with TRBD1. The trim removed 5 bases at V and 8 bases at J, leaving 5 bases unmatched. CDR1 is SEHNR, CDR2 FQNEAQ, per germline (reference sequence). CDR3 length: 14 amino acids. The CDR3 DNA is TGTGCCAGCAGCGACCCGGGACAGGGGGAAAAACTGTTTTTT. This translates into CASSDPGQGEKLFF.

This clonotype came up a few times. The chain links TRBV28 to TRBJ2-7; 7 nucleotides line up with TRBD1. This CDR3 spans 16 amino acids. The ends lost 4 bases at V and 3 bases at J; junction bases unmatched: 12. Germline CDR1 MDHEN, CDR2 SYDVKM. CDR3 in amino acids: CASSWLSPGQLYEQYF. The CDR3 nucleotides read TGTGCCAGCAGTTGGTTGTCCCCGGGACAGCTCTACGAGCAGTACTTC.

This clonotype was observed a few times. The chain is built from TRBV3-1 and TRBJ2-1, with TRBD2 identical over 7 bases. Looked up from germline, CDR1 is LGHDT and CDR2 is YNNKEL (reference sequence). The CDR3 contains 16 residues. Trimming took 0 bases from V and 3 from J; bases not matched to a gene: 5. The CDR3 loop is CASSQEWLADYNEQFF. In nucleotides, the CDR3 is TGTGCCAGCAGCCAAGAGTGGCTAGCGGACTACAATGAGCAGTTCTTC.

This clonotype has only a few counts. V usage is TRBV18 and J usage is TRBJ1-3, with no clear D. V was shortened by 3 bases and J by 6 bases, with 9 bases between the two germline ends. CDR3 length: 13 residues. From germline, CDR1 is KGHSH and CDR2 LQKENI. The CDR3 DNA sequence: TGTGCCAGCTCACCTTTGGGAAAAAACACCATATATTTT. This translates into CASSPLGKNTIYF.